This is a list of T cell receptor beta chains from one sample in a study of blood T cell repertoires in COVID-19. Using immunoSEQ multiplex PCR, the repertoire was profiled, and TCRdb retains in-frame clones only, with some absent. The profile shows about 200,000 clones, 82% of them singletons. The sample was PBMCs or T cells enriched from blood (not recorded which). These receptors were collected from a woman aged 60-75 years with acute COVID-19. The CDR3 runs from the conserved cysteine through the conserved F or W. A D gene is named only where the DNA matches it firmly. Clone size appears in some rows only: once, few, many, or a class for an expanded clone.

D gene: .
J gene: TRBJ1-2
V gene: TRBV19
clone size: few
CDR3 protein: CASSIGVNYGYTF
CDR3 DNA: TGTGCCAGTAGTATAGGAGTTAACTATGGCTACACCTTC

D gene: .
J gene: TRBJ2-1
V gene: TRBV15
clone size: .
CDR3 protein: CATSRDSRREQFF
CDR3 DNA: TGTGCCACCAGCAGAGATAGCCGGCGGGAGCAGTTCTTC

D gene: .
J gene: TRBJ2-1
V gene: TRBV19
clone size: few
CDR3 protein: CASHAPGTGGGQFF
CDR3 DNA: TGTGCCAGTCACGCCCCCGGGACCGGGGGAGGGCAGTTCTTC

D gene: .
J gene: TRBJ2-2
V gene: TRBV24-1
clone size: .
CDR3 protein: CATSAGGSGTGELFF
CDR3 DNA: TGTGCCACCAGTGCTGGAGGGAGCGGCACCGGGGAGCTGTTTTTT

D gene: .
J gene: TRBJ2-6
V gene: TRBV30
clone size: .
CDR3 protein: CAWWEGGGTGANVLTF
CDR3 DNA: TGTGCCTGGTGGGAAGGGGGGGGGACGGGGGCCAACGTCCTGACTTTC

D gene: TRBD2
J gene: TRBJ2-5
V gene: TRBV7-2
clone size: .
CDR3 protein: CASKDAGGRETQYF
CDR3 DNA: TGTGCCAGCAAAGACGCGGGAGGGCGGGAGACCCAGTACTTC

D gene: .
J gene: TRBJ2-3
V gene: TRBV30
clone size: .
CDR3 protein: CAWRGSGSTQGTDTQYF
CDR3 DNA: TGTGCCTGGAGGGGCAGCGGATCTACCCAGGGCACAGATACGCAGTATTTT

D gene: TRBD2
J gene: TRBJ2-2
V gene: TRBV19
clone size: .
CDR3 protein: CASTNSGGVGELFF
CDR3 DNA: TGTGCCAGTACCAATTCTGGGGGGGTCGGGGAGCTGTTTTTT

D gene: TRBD1
J gene: TRBJ1-5
V gene: TRBV18
clone size: few
CDR3 protein: CASSSDRRHQPQHF
CDR3 DNA: TGTGCCAGCTCGTCGGACAGGCGTCATCAGCCCCAGCATTTT

D gene: .
J gene: TRBJ1-1
V gene: TRBV5-1
clone size: .
CDR3 protein: CASSLDRVTEAFF
CDR3 DNA: TGCGCCAGCAGCTTGGACAGGGTGACTGAAGCTTTCTTT

D gene: .
J gene: TRBJ1-2
V gene: TRBV28
clone size: .
CDR3 protein: CASSLDESVQVYGYTF
CDR3 DNA: TGTGCCAGCAGTTTGGATGAGTCGGTACAGGTCTATGGCTACACCTTC

D gene: .
J gene: TRBJ1-6
V gene: TRBV19
clone size: .
CDR3 protein: CASRPQGDSPLHF
CDR3 DNA: TGTGCCAGCAGGCCGCAGGGTGATTCACCCCTCCACTTT

D gene: TRBD1
J gene: TRBJ1-1
V gene: TRBV24-1
clone size: .
CDR3 protein: CATSGQGSDTEAFF
CDR3 DNA: TGTGCCACCAGCGGACAGGGGTCAGACACTGAAGCTTTCTTT

D gene: .
J gene: TRBJ1-6
V gene: TRBV13
clone size: .
CDR3 protein: CASSFYDRVPNSPLHF
CDR3 DNA: TGTGCCAGCAGCTTCTACGATCGGGTCCCGAATTCACCCCTCCACTTT

D gene: .
J gene: TRBJ2-2
V gene: TRBV10-3
clone size: .
CDR3 protein: CAIMAGGGELFF
CDR3 DNA: TGTGCCATCATGGCCGGGGGCGGGGAGCTGTTTTTT

D gene: .
J gene: TRBJ2-1
V gene: TRBV25-1
clone size: .
CDR3 protein: CASSEEADYNEQFF
CDR3 DNA: TGTGCCAGCAGTGAAGAGGCAGACTACAATGAGCAGTTCTTC

D gene: .
J gene: TRBJ1-4
V gene: TRBV6-5
clone size: .
CDR3 protein: CASTPGPQGTEKLFF
CDR3 DNA: TGTGCCAGCACCCCAGGTCCCCAGGGAACTGAAAAACTGTTTTTT

D gene: .
J gene: TRBJ1-4
V gene: TRBV4-3
clone size: once
CDR3 protein: CASSQVGVRGEKLFF
CDR3 DNA: TGCGCCAGCAGCCAAGTGGGAGTCAGGGGTGAAAAACTGTTTTTT

D gene: TRBD1
J gene: TRBJ1-2
V gene: TRBV28
clone size: once
CDR3 protein: CASSLIMPGQGWYTF
CDR3 DNA: TGTGCCAGCAGTTTAATTATGCCGGGACAGGGGTGGTACACCTTC

D gene: TRBD1
J gene: TRBJ1-2
V gene: TRBV28
clone size: .
CDR3 protein: CASIPPDRSNYGYTF
CDR3 DNA: TGTGCCAGCATCCCCCCGGACAGGTCTAACTATGGCTACACCTTC

D gene: TRBD1
J gene: TRBJ1-1
V gene: TRBV7-2
clone size: .
CDR3 protein: CASSPRTGTAEAFF
CDR3 DNA: TGTGCCAGCAGCCCCCGGACAGGGACGGCTGAAGCTTTCTTT

D gene: TRBD2
J gene: TRBJ2-7
V gene: TRBV6-1
clone size: .
CDR3 protein: CASSDGRADEQYF
CDR3 DNA: TGTGCCAGCAGTGACGGGAGGGCCGACGAGCAGTACTTC

D gene: .
J gene: TRBJ2-5
V gene: TRBV9
clone size: .
CDR3 protein: CASSVDSSVQETQYF
CDR3 DNA: TGTGCCAGCAGCGTAGATTCTAGCGTCCAAGAGACCCAGTACTTC

D gene: .
J gene: TRBJ2-7
V gene: TRBV11-3
clone size: .
CDR3 protein: CASSAQGDEQYF
CDR3 DNA: TGTGCCAGCAGCGCACAGGGAGATGAGCAGTACTTC

D gene: .
J gene: TRBJ1-1
V gene: TRBV6-2/TRBV6-3
clone size: .
CDR3 protein: CASSYRGRSNTEAFF
CDR3 DNA: TGTGCCAGCAGTTACCGGGGGAGGTCCAACACTGAAGCTTTCTTT

D gene: .
J gene: TRBJ2-5
V gene: TRBV12-3/TRBV12-4
clone size: once
CDR3 protein: CASSLPVETQYF
CDR3 DNA: TGTGCCAGCTCCCTTCCCGTCGAGACCCAGTACTTC

D gene: TRBD2
J gene: TRBJ2-3
V gene: TRBV2
clone size: .
CDR3 protein: CASSRSSGTTSMNTQYF
CDR3 DNA: TGTGCCAGCAGTAGATCCTCCGGGACTACCAGTATGAATACGCAGTATTTT

D gene: .
J gene: TRBJ1-2
V gene: TRBV4-3
clone size: once
CDR3 protein: CASSQDQGFRYGYTF
CDR3 DNA: TGCGCCAGCAGCCAGGACCAGGGCTTTCGTTACGGCTACACCTTC

D gene: TRBD2
J gene: TRBJ2-7
V gene: TRBV5-6
clone size: once
CDR3 protein: CASSFAGGGYEQYF
CDR3 DNA: TGTGCCAGCAGCTTTGCGGGGGGAGGTTACGAGCAGTACTTC

D gene: TRBD1
J gene: TRBJ2-1
V gene: TRBV5-4
clone size: .
CDR3 protein: CASRNRGLDEQFF
CDR3 DNA: TGTGCCAGCAGGAACAGGGGGCTGGATGAGCAGTTCTTC

D gene: TRBD1
J gene: TRBJ2-2
V gene: TRBV19
clone size: .
CDR3 protein: CASNLDRGTGELFF
CDR3 DNA: TGTGCCAGTAACTTAGACAGGGGCACCGGGGAGCTGTTTTTT

D gene: TRBD1
J gene: TRBJ1-6
V gene: TRBV9
clone size: once
CDR3 protein: CASSSGTGGRSPLHF
CDR3 DNA: TGTGCCAGCAGCAGCGGGACAGGGGGGCGGTCACCCCTCCACTTT

D gene: .
J gene: TRBJ1-5
V gene: TRBV14
clone size: few
CDR3 protein: CASSPQTGDSNQPQHF
CDR3 DNA: TGTGCCAGCAGCCCGCAAACAGGAGATAGCAATCAGCCCCAGCATTTT

D gene: .
J gene: TRBJ1-3
V gene: TRBV27
clone size: .
CDR3 protein: CASSLSGPVGNTIYF
CDR3 DNA: TGTGCCAGCAGTTTGTCAGGGCCAGTTGGAAACACCATATATTTT

D gene: .
J gene: TRBJ2-2
V gene: TRBV7-2
clone size: .
CDR3 protein: CASSLETDTGELFF
CDR3 DNA: TGTGCCAGCAGCTTAGAGACTGACACCGGGGAGCTGTTTTTT

D gene: .
J gene: TRBJ1-1
V gene: TRBV12-3/TRBV12-4
clone size: .
CDR3 protein: CACGGLMNTEAFF
CDR3 DNA: TGTGCCTGCGGGGGCCTAATGAACACTGAAGCTTTCTTT

D gene: .
J gene: TRBJ2-1
V gene: TRBV5-4
clone size: .
CDR3 protein: CASSWDSYNEQFF
CDR3 DNA: TGTGCCAGCAGCTGGGACTCTTACAATGAGCAGTTCTTC

D gene: TRBD1
J gene: TRBJ2-2
V gene: TRBV29-1
clone size: .
CDR3 protein: CSVEGVAGQGSGTGELFF
CDR3 DNA: TGCAGCGTTGAAGGAGTTGCGGGACAGGGGTCGGGCACCGGGGAGCTGTTTTTT